These 12 T cell receptor beta chains came from one sample sequenced in a study of glioma-infiltrating T cells after dendritic cell vaccination. Produced via immunoSEQ multiplex PCR; TCRdb's table is partial and in-frame only. The sample has tens of thousands of clones, approximately 79% seen once. The sequences come from blood, collected before dendritic cell vaccination. All receptors come from a human donor with glioblastoma.

The rearrangement links TRBV29-1 to TRBJ2-1; TRBD2 aligns across 11 bases. This CDR3 region has 14 residues. Germline assignment: CDR1 SQVTM and CDR2 ANQGSEA. V lost 4 bases to trimming and J lost 10 bases; unmatched junction nucleotides: 9. The CDR3 nucleotides are TGCAGCGTTGTGGGTAGCGGGAGGGGAAGGGAGCAGTTCTTC. Translating it yields CSVVGSGRGREQFF.

This clone turned up a few times. The DNA for the CDR3 is TGTGCCATCAGTGAGTCTGGGGGGCGGGGGAATACAATGAGCATGTTCTTC. It translates to CAISESGGRGNTMSMFF. The rearrangement links TRBV10-3 to TRBJ2-1; D possibly corresponds to TRBD2 (7 bases). CDR3 length equals 17 residues. The germline gives CDR1 ENHRY, CDR2 SYGVKD. Trimming removed 0 bases from V and 15 bases from J, with 27 bases in between.

This clone was observed a handful of times. The chain is built from TRBV7-2 and TRBJ2-1; TRBD1 might be the D (6 bases). The CDR3 has 15 amino acids. V gave up 5 bases and J gave up 9 bases, with 20 bases separating them. Germline V gives CDR1 SGHTA, CDR2 FQGNSA. In DNA, the CDR3 is TGTGCCAGCAGCCAGGGGCTCTCCAAACCGGCTGAGCAGTTCTTC. Amino acids: CASSQGLSKPAEQFF.

The rearrangement links TRBV5-1 to TRBJ2-7; maybe TRBD1 (5 bases). V was shortened by 4 bases and J by 5 bases, with 10 bases between the two germline ends. The CDR3 runs 12 residues. CDR1 is SGHRS, CDR2 YFSETQ, per germline. The CDR3 sequence: CASSRTGNEQYF. The CDR3 coding sequence is TGCGCCAGCAGCCGTACAGGAAACGAGCAGTACTTC. Variable domain in full (rest from reference TRBV5-1 and TRBJ2-7): KAGVTQTPRYLIKTRGQQVTLSCSPISGHRSVSWYQQTPGQGLQFLFEYFSETQRNKGNFPGRFSGRQFSNSRSEMNVSTLELGDSALYLCASSRTGNEQYFGPGTRLTVT.

The chain carries TRBV9 and TRBJ2-2; D is unresolved. The CDR3 totals 16 residues. CDR1 is SGDLS, CDR2 YYNGEE, per germline. Trimming stripped 2 bases from V and 2 bases from J, with 13 bases between. DNA for the CDR3: TGTGCCAGCAGCGTCCGACGACTGGAAAACACCGGGGAGCTGTTTTTT. It is translated as CASSVRRLENTGELFF.

The rearrangement links TRBV30 to TRBJ2-6; a possible D gene is TRBD1 (6 bases). Germline lookup yields CDR1 GTSNPN and CDR2 SVGIG (reference sequence). Deletions cut 4 bases from V and 3 bases from J, with 10 bases between. The length of the CDR3 is 14 residues. The CDR3 loop reads CAWMGAGGANVLTF. The CDR3 DNA follows: TGTGCCTGGATGGGGGCAGGTGGGGCCAACGTCCTGACTTTC. The whole variable domain, filled in from reference TRBV30 and TRBJ2-6, reads SQTIHQWPATLVQPVGSPLSLECTVEGTSNPNLYWYRQAAGRGLQLLFYSVGIGQISSEVPQNLSASRPQDRQFILSSKKLLLSDSGFYLCAWMGAGGANVLTFGAGSRLTVL.

The count of this clone is one. The rearrangement links TRBV28 to TRBJ1-2, with 9 bases identical to TRBD1. This CDR3 is built from 13 residues. From germline, CDR1 is MDHEN and CDR2 SYDVKM. The V and J ends lost 6 bases and 8 bases, in that order; junction bases with no gene match: 7. CDR3 protein: CASRPTGGAGYTF. CDR3 nucleotide sequence: TGTGCCAGCAGGCCTACAGGGGGCGCAGGCTACACCTTC.

CDR3 amino acids: CASSLGQAHGGELFF. CDR3 DNA: TGTGCCAGCAGCTTGGGACAGGCTCATGGCGGGGAGCTGTTTTTT. This chain links TRBV11-3 with TRBJ2-2; 8 nucleotides match TRBD1. Germline CDR1 is SGHNT and CDR2 is YENEEA. The CDR3 is made up of 15 amino acids. V lost 3 bases, J lost 7 bases, and 7 bases stayed unmatched.

The chain combines TRBV28 with TRBJ2-7; TRBD1 agrees at 7 bases. Per the germline V gene, CDR1 is MDHEN and CDR2 is SYDVKM. V was pared by 8 bases and J by 1 base, with 2 bases of the junction left unmatched. The CDR3 is 12 amino acids. CDR3 sequence: CASRGQSYEQYF. The CDR3 coding sequence is TGTGCCAGCCGGGGACAGTCCTACGAGCAGTACTTC.

The chain combines TRBV2 with TRBJ1-3; D is ambiguous. The germline V gene has CDR1 SNHLY and CDR2 FYNNEI. The CDR3 has 14 amino acids. V gave up 4 bases and J gave up 0 bases, with 7 bases separating them. Written as DNA, the CDR3 is TGTGCCAGCAGTGGGCAGATCTCTGGAAACACCATATATTTT. It codes for CASSGQISGNTIYF. The entire variable domain, with the rest obtained from reference TRBV2 and TRBJ1-3, is as follows: EPEVTQTPSHQVTQMGQEVILRCVPISNHLYFYWYRQILGQKVEFLVSFYNNEISEKSEIFDDQFSVERPDGSNFTLKIRSTKLEDSAMYFCASSGQISGNTIYFGEGSWLTVV.

The sample holds a few counts of this clone. This chain joins TRBV10-2 and TRBJ1-5, with D hard to call. V dropped 0 bases and J dropped 0 bases, with 9 bases sitting between them. Germline CDR1 and CDR2: WSHSY and SAAADI. The CDR3 is made up of 16 amino acids. CDR3 bases: TGCGCCAGCAGTGAGTCGCCAGGAAATAGCAATCAGCCCCAGCATTTT. Its protein is CASSESPGNSNQPQHF.

In this sample, this clone turned up once. This chain links TRBV7-9 with TRBJ1-5, with 11 bases lining up with TRBD1. This CDR3 spans 16 amino acids. With 6 bases clipped from V and 2 bases from J, the junction kept 6 bases outside the gene matches. Germline V gene data show CDR1 as SEHNR and CDR2 as FQNEAQ (reference sequence). CDR3 loop: CASSSGQGAGNQPQHF. CDR3 in DNA: TGTGCCAGCAGTTCCGGACAGGGGGCGGGCAATCAGCCCCAGCATTTT. The variable domain in full, completed from reference TRBV7-9 and TRBJ1-5, reads DTGVSQNPRHKITKRGQNVTFRCDPISEHNRLYWYRQTLGQGPEFLTYFQNEAQLEKSRLLSDRFSAERPKGSFSTLEIQRTEQGDSAMYLCASSSGQGAGNQPQHFGDGTRLSIL.